This TCR beta chain originates from a study of OX40 agonist ivuxolimab in advanced cancers. Study overall: The dose of intravenous ivuxolimab that patients received every 2 weeks ranged from 0.01 to 10 mg/kg.

The repertoire was sequenced with immunoSEQ multiplex PCR; TCRdb's copy has only in-frame clones and lacks some. The sample consists of around 50,000 clones, 70% to 90% of them appearing once. The sampling schedule covered blood at baseline, cycle 4 day 1, and cycle 7 day 1. The TCR comes from an adult with an advanced solid tumor such as melanoma, head and neck, liver or kidney cancer. Sequencing used CD4+ or CD8+ T cells sorted from blood, obtained in a trial of the OX40 agonist ivuxolimab.

CDR3 DNA sequence: TGTGCCAGCAGTAAACTAGCGGGGGCCAACTCCTACGAGCAGTACTTC. Encoded protein: CASSKLAGANSYEQYF. The V call is TRBV28, the J call TRBJ2-7; 11 bases are a match to TRBD2. Germline-derived CDR1 and CDR2 are MDHEN and SYDVKM. The CDR3 extends over 16 amino acids. Trimming took 5 bases from V and 0 from J; bases not matched to a gene: 6.